This T cell receptor (beta chain) appears in the sequencing data of a study of cytomegalovirus exposure and HLA in healthy donors. About the research overall: A later analysis reported the same platform for the roughly 120 validation repertoires and the 666 first-cohort repertoires. The study's findings and limits: In the 130 or so validation repertoires, around 95% of cluster scores exceeded 0, per a later analysis. Reports indicated that the classifier achieved high specificity and sensitivity in diagnosing cytomegalovirus status. In vitro, three CMV-associated chains proved specific for CMV antigens.

In the case of this clone: Its antigen is unknown.

Sequencing used immunoSEQ multiplex PCR; TCRdb keeps in-frame clones, though not all of them. The table has fewer than 120,000 clones, roughly 87% seen once. Germline V CDR1 and CDR2: SQVTM, ANQGSEA. The CDR3 is 13 residues long. Between the trimmed V and J ends, which lost 4 bases and 2 bases, there was a span of 8 bases. Sequenced input: PBMCs. This chain links TRBV29-1 with TRBJ2-2, with D possibly matching TRBD1 (5 bases). The origin of this receptor is a woman aged 18-29 years in good health and CMV-seronegative. The DNA for the CDR3 is TGCAGCGTTGGACAGACCAACACCGGGGAGCTGTTTTTT. Its translation: CSVGQTNTGELFF.